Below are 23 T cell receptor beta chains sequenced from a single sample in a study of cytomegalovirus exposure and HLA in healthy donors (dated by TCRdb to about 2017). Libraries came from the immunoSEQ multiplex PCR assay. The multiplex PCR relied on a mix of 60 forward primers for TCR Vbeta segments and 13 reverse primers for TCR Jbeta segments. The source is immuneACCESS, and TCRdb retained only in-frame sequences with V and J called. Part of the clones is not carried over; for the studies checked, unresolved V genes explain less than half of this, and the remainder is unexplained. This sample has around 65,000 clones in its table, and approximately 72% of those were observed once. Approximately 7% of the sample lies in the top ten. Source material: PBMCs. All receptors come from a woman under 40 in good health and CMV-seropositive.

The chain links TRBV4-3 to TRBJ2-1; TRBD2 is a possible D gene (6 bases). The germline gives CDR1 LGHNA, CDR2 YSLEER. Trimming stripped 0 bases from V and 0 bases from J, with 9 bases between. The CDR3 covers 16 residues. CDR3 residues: CASSQDIGSSYNEQFF. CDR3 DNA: TGCGCCAGCAGCCAAGATATCGGGAGCTCCTACAATGAGCAGTTCTTC.

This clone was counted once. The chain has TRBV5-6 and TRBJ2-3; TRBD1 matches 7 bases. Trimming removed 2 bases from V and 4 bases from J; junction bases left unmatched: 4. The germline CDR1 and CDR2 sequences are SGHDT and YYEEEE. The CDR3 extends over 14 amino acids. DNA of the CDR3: TGTGCCAGCAGCTTAAGGGGGCTAGCAGATACGCAGTATTTT. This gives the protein CASSLRGLADTQYF.

The CDR3 loop reads CASRRTASNTEAFF. The CDR3 DNA follows: TGTGCCAGCAGGAGGACAGCTTCGAACACTGAAGCTTTCTTT. The chain couples TRBV6-1 to TRBJ1-1; possible D gene TRBD1, 6 bases. The V and J ends lost 6 bases and 1 base respectively, with 12 bases between them. There are 14 residues in the CDR3. Germline V gene sequence: CDR1 MNHNS, CDR2 SASEGT.

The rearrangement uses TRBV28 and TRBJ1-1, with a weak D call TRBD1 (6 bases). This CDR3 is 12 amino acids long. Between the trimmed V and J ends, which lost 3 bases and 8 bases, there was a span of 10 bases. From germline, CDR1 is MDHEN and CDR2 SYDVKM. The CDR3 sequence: CASSLSGTEAFF. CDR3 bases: TGTGCCAGCAGTTTGTCCGGGACAGAAGCTTTCTTT.

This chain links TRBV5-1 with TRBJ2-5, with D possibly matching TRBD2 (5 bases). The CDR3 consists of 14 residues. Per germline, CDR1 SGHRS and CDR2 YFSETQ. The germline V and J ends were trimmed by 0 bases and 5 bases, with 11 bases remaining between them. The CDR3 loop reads CASSLGLAVETQYF. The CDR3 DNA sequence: TGCGCCAGCAGCTTGGGGCTAGCTGTGGAGACCCAGTACTTC.

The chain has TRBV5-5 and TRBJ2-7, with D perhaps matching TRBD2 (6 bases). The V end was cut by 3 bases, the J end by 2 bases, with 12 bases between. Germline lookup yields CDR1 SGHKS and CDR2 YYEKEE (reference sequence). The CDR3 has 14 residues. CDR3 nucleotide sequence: TGTGCCAGCAGCTCCCGACTAGTGACCTACGAGCAGTACTTC. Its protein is CASSSRLVTYEQYF.

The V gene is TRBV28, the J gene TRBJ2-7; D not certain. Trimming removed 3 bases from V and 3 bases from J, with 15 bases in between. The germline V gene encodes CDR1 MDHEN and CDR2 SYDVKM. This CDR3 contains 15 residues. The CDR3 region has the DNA TGTGCCAGCAGTTTTAGGAGAAATCTCCTCTACGAGCAGTACTTC. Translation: CASSFRRNLLYEQYF.

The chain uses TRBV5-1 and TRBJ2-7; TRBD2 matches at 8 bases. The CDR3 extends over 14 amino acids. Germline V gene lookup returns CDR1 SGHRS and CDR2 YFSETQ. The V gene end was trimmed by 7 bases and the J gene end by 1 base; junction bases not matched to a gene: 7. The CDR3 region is CASREGLPSYEQYF. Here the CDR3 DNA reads TGCGCCAGCCGGGAGGGCCTGCCTTCCTACGAGCAGTACTTC. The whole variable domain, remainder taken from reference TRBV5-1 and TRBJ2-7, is KAGVTQTPRYLIKTRGQQVTLSCSPISGHRSVSWYQQTPGQGLQFLFEYFSETQRNKGNFPGRFSGRQFSNSRSEMNVSTLELGDSALYLCASREGLPSYEQYFGPGTRLTVT.

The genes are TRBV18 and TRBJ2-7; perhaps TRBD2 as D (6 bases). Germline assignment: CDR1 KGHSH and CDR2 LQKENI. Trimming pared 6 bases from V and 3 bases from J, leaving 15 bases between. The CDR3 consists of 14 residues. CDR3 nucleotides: TGTGCCAGCTCCTTGGACTTGGGAGGCTACGAGCAGTACTTC. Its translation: CASSLDLGGYEQYF.

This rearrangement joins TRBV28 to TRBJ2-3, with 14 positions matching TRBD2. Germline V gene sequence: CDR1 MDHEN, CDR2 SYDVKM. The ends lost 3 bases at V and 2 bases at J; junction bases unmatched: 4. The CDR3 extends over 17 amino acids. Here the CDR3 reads CASSLRTSGRTTDTQYF. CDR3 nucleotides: TGTGCCAGCAGTTTGAGGACTAGCGGGAGGACCACAGATACGCAGTATTTT.

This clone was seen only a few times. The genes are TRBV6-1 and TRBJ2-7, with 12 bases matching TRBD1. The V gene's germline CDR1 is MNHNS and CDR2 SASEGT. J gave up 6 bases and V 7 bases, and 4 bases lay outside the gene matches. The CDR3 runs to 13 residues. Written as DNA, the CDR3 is TGTGCCAGCAAGCCGGGACAGGGGGCCGAGCAGTACTTC. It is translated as CASKPGQGAEQYF.

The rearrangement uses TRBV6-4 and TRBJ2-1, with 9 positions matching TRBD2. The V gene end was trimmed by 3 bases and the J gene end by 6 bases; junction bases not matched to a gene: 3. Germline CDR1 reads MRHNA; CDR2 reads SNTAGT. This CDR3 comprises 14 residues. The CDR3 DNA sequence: TGTGCCAGCAGTGAGCGGGAGGGCGGCAATGAGCAGTTCTTC. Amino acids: CASSEREGGNEQFF.

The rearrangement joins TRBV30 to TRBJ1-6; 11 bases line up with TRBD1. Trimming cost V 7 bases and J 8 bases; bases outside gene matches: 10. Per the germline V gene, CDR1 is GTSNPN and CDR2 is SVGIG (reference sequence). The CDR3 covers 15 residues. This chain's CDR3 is CAFTGTGGGYSPLHF. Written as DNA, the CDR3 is TGTGCCTTCACCGGGACAGGGGGAGGGTATTCACCCCTCCACTTT.

In nucleotides, the CDR3 is TGTGCCAGCAGTGAAGCTAAGGGAGGCGCTTTCTTT. It specifies CASSEAKGGAFF. The chain carries TRBV2 and TRBJ1-1; D not certain. Looked up from germline, CDR1 is SNHLY and CDR2 is FYNNEI. V was trimmed by 0 bases and J by 11 bases, leaving 10 bases between them. This CDR3 comprises 12 residues.

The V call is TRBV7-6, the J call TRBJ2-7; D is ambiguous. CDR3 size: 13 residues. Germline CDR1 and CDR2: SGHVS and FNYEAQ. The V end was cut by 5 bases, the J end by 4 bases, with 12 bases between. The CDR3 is CASSLTPGYEQYF. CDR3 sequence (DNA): TGTGCCAGCAGCCTCACGCCCGGGTACGAGCAGTACTTC.

CDR3 amino acids: CASSLGRDGYTF. As DNA, the CDR3 is TGTGCCAGCAGCTTAGGCCGGGATGGCTACACCTTC. V and J are TRBV7-9 and TRBJ1-2; D gene unclear. Germline V lookup: CDR1 SEHNR, CDR2 FQNEAQ (reference sequence). The CDR3 is 12 amino acids. The germline V and J ends were trimmed by 1 base and 6 bases, with 6 bases remaining between them.

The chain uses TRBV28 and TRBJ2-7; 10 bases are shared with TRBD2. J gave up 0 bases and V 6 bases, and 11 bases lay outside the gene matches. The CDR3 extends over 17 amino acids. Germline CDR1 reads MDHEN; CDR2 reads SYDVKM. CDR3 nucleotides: TGTGCCAGCAGGGGGATTGCTAGCGGGAGCTCCTCCTACGAGCAGTACTTC. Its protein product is CASRGIASGSSSYEQYF.

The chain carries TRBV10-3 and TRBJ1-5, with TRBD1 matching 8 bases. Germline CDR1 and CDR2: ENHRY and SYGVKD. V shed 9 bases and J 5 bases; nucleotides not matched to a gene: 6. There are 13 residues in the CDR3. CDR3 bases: TGTGCCATTCTCGGACAGGGTTATCAGCCCCAGCATTTT. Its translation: CAILGQGYQPQHF.

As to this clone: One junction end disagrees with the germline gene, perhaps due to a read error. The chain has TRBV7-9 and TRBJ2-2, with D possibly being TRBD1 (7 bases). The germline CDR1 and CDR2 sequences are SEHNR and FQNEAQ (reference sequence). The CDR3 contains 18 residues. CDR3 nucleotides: TGTTCCAGCAGGAGGGGAATGACGGGACAGCCCGGGGCCGGGGAGCTGTTTTTT. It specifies CSSRRGMTGQPGAGELFF. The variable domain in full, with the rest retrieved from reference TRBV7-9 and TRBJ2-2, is DTGVSQNPRHKITKRGQNVTFRCDPISEHNRLYWYRQTLGQGPEFLTYFQNEAQLEKSRLLSDRFSAERPKGSFSTLEIQRTEQGDSAMYLCSSRRGMTGQPGAGELFFGEGSRLTVL.

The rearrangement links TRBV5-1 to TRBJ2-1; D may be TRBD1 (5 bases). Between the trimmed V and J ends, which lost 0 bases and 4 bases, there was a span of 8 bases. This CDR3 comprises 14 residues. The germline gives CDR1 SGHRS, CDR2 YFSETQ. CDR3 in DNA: TGCGCCAGCAGCTTGGTAGGGGCTTACAATGAGCAGTTCTTC. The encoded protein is CASSLVGAYNEQFF. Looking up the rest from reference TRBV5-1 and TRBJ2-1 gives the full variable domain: KAGVTQTPRYLIKTRGQQVTLSCSPISGHRSVSWYQQTPGQGLQFLFEYFSETQRNKGNFPGRFSGRQFSNSRSEMNVSTLELGDSALYLCASSLVGAYNEQFFGPGTRLTVL.

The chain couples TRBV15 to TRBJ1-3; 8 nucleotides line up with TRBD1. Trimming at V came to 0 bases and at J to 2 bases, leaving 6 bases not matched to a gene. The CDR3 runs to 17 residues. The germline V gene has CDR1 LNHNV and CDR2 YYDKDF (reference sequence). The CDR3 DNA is TGTGCCACCAGCAGAGATCCCCAGGGGGCACCTGGAAACACCATATATTTT. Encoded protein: CATSRDPQGAPGNTIYF.

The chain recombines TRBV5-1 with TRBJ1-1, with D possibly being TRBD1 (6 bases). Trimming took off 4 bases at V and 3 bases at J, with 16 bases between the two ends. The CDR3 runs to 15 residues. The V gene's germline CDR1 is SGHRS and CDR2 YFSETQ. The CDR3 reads CASSPDSSGDTEAFF. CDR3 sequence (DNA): TGCGCCAGCAGCCCGGACAGCTCTGGGGACACTGAAGCTTTCTTT.

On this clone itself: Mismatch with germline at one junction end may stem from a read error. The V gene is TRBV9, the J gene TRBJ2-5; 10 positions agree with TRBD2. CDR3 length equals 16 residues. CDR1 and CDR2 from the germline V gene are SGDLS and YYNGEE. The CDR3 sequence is CASSTLAGASQGTQYF. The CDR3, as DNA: TGTGCCAGCAGCACTCTAGCGGGAGCCTCCCAAGGGACCCAGTACTTC.